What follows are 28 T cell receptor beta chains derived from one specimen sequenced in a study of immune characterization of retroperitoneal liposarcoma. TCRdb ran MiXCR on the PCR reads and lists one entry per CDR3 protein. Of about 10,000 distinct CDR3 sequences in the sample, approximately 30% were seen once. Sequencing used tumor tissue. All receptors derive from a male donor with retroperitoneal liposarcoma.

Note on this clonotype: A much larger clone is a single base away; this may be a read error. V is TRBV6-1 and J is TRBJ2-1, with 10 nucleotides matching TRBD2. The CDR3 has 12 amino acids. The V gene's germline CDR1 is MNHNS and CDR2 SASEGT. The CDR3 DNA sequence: TGTGCCAGCGAGCGGGAGGGGTACGAGCGGTTCTTC. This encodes CASEREGYERFF.

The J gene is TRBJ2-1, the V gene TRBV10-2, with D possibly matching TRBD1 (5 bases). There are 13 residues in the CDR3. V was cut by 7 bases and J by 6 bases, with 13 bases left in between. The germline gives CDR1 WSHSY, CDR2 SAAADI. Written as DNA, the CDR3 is TGCGCCAGCACAGGACAAAGATCCAATGAGCAGTTCTTC. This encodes CASTGQRSNEQFF.

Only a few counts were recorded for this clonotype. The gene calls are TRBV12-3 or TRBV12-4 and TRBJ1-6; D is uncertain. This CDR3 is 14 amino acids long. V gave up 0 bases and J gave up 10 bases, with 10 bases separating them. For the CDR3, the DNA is TGTGCCAGCAGTTTAGCCGAGGGTTCGTCACCCCTCCACTTT. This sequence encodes CASSLAEGSSPLHF.

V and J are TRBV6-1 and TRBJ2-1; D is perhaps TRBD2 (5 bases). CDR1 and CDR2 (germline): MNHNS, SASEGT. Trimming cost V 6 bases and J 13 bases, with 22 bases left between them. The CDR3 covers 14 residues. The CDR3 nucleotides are TGTGCCAGCAGGTACCTCGAGGGCTTCGAGACCCAGTTCTTC. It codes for CASRYLEGFETQFF.

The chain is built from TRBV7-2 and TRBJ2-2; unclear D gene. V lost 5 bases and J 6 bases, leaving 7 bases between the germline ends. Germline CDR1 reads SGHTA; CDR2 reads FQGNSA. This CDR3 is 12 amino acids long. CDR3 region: CASSLWAGELFF. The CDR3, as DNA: TGTGCCAGCAGCCTTTGGGCCGGGGAGCTGTTTTTT.

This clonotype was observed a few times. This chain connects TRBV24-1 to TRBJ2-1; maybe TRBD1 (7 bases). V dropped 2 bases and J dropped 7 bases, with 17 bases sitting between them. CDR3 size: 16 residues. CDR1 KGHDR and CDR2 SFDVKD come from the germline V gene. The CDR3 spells CATSDWDKGAGNEQFF. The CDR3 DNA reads TGTGCCACCAGTGATTGGGACAAGGGGGCGGGGAATGAGCAGTTCTTC.

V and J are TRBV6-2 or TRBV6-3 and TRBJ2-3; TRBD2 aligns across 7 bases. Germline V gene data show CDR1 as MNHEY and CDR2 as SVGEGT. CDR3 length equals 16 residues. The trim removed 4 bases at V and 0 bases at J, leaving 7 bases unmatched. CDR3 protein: CASSSTSSGSTDTQYF. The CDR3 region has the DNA TGTGCCAGCAGTTCCACTTCTAGCGGCAGCACAGATACGCAGTATTTT.

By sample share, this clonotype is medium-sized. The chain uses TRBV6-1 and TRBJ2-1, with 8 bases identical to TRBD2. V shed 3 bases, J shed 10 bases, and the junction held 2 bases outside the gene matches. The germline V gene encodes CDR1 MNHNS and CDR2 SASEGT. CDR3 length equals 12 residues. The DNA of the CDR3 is TGTGCCAGCAGTGACCCGGGGGGGGAGCAGTTCTTC. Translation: CASSDPGGEQFF.

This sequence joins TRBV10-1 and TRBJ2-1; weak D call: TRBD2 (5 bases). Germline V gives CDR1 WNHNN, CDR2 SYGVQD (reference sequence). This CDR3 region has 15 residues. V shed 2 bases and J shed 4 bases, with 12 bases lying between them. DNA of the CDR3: TGCGCCAGCAGTGAGGAGGGCGACGGGTACAATGAGCAGTTCTTC. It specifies CASSEEGDGYNEQFF.

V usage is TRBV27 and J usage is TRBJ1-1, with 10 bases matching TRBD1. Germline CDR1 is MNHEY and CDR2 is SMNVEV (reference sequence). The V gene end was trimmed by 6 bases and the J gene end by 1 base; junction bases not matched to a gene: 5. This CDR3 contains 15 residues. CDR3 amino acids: CASSNRDRGNTEAFF. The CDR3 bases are TGTGCCAGCAGCAACCGGGACAGGGGGAACACTGAAGCTTTCTTT.

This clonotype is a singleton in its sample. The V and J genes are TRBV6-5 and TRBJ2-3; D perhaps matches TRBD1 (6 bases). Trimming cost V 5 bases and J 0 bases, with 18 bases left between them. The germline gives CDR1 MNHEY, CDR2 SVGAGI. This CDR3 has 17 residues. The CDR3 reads CASSPSPDRPSTDTQYF. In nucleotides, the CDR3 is TGTGCCAGCAGTCCCTCTCCGGACAGACCTAGCACAGATACGCAGTATTTT.

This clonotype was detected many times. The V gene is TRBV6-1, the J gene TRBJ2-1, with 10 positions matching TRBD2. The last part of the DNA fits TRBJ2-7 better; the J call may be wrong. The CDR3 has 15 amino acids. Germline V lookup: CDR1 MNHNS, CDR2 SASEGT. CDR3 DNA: TGTGCCAGCAGTTCCGTGACTAGCGGGCACAATGAGCAGTACTTC. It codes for CASSSVTSGHNEQYF.

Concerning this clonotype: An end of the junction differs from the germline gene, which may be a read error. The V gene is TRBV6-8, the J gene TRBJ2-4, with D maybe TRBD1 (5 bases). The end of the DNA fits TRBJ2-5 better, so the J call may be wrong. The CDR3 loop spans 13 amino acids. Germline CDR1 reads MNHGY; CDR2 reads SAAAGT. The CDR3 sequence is CANSKGHRETQYF. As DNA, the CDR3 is TGTGCCAACAGTAAAGGACACAGGGAGACCCAGTACTTC.

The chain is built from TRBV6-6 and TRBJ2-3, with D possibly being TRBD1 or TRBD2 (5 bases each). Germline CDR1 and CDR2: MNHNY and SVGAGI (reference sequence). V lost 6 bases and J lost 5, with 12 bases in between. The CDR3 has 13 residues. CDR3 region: CASRSGSIDTQYF. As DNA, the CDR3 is TGTGCCAGCAGGTCAGGGAGTATAGATACGCAGTATTTT.

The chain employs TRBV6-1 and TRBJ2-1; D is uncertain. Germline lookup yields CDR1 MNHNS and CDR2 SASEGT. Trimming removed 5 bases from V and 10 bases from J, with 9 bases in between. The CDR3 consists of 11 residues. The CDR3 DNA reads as TGTGCCAGCAGTAGCTCCTCCGAGCAGTTCTTC. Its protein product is CASSSSSEQFF.

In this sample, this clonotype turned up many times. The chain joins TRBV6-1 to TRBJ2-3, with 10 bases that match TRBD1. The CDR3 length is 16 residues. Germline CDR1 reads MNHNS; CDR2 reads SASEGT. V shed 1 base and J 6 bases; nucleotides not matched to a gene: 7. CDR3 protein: CASSEGGTGVSDTQYF. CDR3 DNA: TGTGCCAGCAGTGAAGGTGGGACAGGGGTGAGTGATACGCAGTATTTT.

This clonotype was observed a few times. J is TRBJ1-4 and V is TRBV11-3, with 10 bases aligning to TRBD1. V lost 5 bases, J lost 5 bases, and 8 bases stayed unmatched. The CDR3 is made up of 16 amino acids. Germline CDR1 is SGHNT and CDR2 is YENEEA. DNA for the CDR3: TGTGCCAGCAGCCCTCCGGGACAGGGGATAAATGAAAAACTGTTTTTT. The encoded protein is CASSPPGQGINEKLFF.

As DNA, the CDR3 is TGCGCCAGCAGCCAAGATCAGGGTCCCTACGAGCAGTACTTC. Its translation: CASSQDQGPYEQYF. The chain links TRBV4-3 to TRBJ2-4; D is possibly TRBD1 (5 bases). The last part of the DNA fits TRBJ2-7 better; the J call may be wrong. Germline assignment: CDR1 LGHNA and CDR2 YSLEER. There are 14 residues in the CDR3.

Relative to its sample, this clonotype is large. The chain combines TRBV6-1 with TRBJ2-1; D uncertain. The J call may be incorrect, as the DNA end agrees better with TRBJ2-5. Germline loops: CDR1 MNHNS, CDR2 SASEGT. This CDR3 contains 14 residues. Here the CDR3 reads CASSEGLSLGTQYF. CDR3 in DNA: TGTGCCAGCAGTGAAGGTTTGAGCCTCGGAACCCAGTACTTC.

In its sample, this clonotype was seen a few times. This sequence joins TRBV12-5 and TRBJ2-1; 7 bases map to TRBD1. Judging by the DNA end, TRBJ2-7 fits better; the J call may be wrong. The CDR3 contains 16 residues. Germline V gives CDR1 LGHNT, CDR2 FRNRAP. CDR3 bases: TGTGCTAGTGACCCCCCCCGGGACAGAAGCCTATACGAGCAGTACTTC. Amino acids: CASDPPRDRSLYEQYF.

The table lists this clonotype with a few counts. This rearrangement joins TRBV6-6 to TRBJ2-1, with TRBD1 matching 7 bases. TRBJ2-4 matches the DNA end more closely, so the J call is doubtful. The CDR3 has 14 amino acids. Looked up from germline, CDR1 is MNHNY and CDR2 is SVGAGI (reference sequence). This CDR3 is CASSFRDRKNIQYF. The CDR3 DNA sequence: TGTGCCAGCAGTTTCCGGGACAGAAAAAACATTCAGTACTTC.

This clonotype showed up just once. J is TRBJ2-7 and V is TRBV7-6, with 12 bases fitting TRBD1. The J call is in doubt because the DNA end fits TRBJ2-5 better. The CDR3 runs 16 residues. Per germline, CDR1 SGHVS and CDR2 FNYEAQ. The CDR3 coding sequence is TGTGCCAGCAGCTTATGGCGGGACAGGGGGCGGGAGACCCAGTACTTC. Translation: CASSLWRDRGRETQYF.

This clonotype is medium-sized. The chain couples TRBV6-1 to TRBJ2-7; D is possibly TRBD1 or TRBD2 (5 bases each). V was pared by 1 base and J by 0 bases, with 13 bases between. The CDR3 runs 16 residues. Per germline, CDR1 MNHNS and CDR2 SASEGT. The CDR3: CASSEEGPGSSYEQYF. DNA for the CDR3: TGTGCCAGCAGTGAAGAGGGGCCAGGGAGCTCCTACGAGCAGTACTTC.

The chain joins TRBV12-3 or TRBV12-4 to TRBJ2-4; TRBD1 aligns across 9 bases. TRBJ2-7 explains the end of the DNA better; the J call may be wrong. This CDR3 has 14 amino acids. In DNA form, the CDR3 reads TGTGCCAGCAGTTTCCGGGACAGGGACTACGAGCAGTACTTC. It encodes CASSFRDRDYEQYF.

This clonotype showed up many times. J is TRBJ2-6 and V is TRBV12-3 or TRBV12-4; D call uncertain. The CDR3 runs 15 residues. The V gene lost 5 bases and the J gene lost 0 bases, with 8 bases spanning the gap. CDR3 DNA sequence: TGTGCCAGCAGTATCGGTTTCTCTGGGGCCAACGTCCTGACTTTC. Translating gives CASSIGFSGANVLTF.

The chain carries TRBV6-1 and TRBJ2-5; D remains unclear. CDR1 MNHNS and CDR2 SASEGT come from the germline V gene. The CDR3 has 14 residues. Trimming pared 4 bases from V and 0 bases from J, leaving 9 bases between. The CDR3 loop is CASSVSLYQETQYF. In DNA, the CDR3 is TGTGCCAGCAGTGTGTCACTTTACCAAGAGACCCAGTACTTC.

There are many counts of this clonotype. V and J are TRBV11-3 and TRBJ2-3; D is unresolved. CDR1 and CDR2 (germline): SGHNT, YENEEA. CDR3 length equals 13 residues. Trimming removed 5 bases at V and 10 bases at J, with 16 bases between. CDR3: CASSNKVMNAQYF. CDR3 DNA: TGTGCCAGCAGCAACAAGGTTATGAACGCGCAGTATTTT.

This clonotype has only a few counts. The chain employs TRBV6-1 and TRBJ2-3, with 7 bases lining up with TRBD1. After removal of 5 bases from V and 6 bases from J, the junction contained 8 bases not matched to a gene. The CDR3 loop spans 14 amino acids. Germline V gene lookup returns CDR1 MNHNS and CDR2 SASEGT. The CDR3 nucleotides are TGTGCCAGCAGTCTGGACAGGAGAACCGATACGCAGTATTTT. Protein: CASSLDRRTDTQYF.